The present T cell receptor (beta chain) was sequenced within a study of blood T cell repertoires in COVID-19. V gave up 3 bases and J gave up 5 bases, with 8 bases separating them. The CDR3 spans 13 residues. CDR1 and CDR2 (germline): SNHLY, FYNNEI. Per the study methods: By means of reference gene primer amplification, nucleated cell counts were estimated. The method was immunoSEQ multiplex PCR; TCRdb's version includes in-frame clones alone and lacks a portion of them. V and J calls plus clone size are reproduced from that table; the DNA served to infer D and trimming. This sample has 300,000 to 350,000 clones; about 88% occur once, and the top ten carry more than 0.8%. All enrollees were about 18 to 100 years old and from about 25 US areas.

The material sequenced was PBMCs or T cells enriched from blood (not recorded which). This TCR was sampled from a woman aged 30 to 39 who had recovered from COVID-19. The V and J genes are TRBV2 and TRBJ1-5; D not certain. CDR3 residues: CASSEEGYQPQHF. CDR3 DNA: TGTGCCAGCAGTGAGGAGGGCTATCAGCCCCAGCATTTT. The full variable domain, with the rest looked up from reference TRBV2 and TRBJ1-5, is EPEVTQTPSHQVTQMGQEVILRCVPISNHLYFYWYRQILGQKVEFLVSFYNNEISEKSEIFDDQFSVERPDGSNFTLKIRSTKLEDSAMYFCASSEEGYQPQHFGDGTRLSIL.